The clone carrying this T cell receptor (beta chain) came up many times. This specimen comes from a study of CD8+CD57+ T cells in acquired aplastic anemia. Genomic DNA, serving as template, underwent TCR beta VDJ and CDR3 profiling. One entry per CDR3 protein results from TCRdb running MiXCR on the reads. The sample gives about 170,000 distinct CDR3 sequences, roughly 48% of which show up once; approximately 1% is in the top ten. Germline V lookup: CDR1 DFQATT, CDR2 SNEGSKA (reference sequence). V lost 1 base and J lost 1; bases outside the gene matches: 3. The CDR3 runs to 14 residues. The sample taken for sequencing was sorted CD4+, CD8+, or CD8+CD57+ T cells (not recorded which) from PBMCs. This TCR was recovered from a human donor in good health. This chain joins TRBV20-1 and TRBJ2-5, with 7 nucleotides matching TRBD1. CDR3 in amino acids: CSARVPGGQETQYF. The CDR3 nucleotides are TGCAGTGCTAGAGTCCCAGGGGGCCAAGAGACCCAGTACTTC.